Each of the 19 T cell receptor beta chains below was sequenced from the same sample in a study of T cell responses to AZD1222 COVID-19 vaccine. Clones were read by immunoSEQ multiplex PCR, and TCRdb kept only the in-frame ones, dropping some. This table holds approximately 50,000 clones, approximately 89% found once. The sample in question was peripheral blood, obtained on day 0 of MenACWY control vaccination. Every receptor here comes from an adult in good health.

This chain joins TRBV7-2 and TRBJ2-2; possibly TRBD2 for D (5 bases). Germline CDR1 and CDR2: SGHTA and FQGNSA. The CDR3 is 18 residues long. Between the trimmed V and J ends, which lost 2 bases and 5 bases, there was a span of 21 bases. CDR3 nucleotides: TGTGCCAGCAGCTTATCGCGGGCTGGTATTGTTAGGACCGGGGAGCTGTTTTTT. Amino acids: CASSLSRAGIVRTGELFF.

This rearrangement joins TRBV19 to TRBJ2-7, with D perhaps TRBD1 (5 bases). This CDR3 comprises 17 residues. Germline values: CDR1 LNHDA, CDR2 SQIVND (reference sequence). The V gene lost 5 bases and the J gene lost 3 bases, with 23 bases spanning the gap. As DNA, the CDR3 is TGTGCCAGTAGTTACGTCGGGCTACTTTCCGGACACTACGAGCAGTACTTC. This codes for CASSYVGLLSGHYEQYF.

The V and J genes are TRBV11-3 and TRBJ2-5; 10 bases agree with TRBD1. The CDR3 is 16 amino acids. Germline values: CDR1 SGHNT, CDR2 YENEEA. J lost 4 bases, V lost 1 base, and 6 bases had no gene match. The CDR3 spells CASSLGDRGNGETQYF. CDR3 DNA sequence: TGTGCCAGCAGCTTAGGGGACAGGGGTAACGGAGAGACCCAGTACTTC.

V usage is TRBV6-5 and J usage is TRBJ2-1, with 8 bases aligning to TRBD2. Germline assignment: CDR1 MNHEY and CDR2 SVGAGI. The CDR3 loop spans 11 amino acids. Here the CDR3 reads CASGIANEQFF. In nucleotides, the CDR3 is TGTGCTAGCGGGATAGCGAATGAGCAGTTCTTC.

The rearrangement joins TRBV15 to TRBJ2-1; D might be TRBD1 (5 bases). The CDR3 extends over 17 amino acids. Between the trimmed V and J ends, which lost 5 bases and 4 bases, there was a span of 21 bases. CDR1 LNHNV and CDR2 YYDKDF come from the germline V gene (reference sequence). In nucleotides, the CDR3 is TGTGCCACCAGCCCGATCGACAGTCCCCAGAGATACAATGAGCAGTTCTTC. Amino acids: CATSPIDSPQRYNEQFF.

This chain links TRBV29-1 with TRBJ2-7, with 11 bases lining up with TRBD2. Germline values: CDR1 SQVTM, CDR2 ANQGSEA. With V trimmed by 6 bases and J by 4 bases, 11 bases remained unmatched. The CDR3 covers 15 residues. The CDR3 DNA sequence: TGCAGCGTGAAAACTAGCGGGAGTATTTGGTACGAGCAGTACTTC. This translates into CSVKTSGSIWYEQYF.

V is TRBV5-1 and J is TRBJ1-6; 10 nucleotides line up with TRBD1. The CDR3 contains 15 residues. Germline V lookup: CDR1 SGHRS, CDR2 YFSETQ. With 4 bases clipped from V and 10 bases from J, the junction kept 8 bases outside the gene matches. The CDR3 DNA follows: TGCGCCAGCAGCATCCCCGGGACAGGGGAATCACCCCTCCACTTT. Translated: CASSIPGTGESPLHF.

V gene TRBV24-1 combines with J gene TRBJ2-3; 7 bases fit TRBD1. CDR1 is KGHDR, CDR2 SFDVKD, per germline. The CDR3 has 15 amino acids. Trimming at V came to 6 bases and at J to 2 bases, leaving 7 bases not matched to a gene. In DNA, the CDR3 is TGTGCCACCAGTTATGGGACAGCGATCACAGATACGCAGTATTTT. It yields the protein CATSYGTAITDTQYF.

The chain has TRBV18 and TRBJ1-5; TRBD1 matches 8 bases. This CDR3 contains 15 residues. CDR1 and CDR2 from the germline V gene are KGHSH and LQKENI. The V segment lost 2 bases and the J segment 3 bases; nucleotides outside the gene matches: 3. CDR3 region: CASSPGQGANQPQHF. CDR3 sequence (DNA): TGTGCCAGCTCACCAGGGCAGGGGGCCAATCAGCCCCAGCATTTT. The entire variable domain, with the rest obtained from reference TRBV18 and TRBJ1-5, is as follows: NAGVMQNPRHLVRRRGQEARLRCSPMKGHSHVYWYRQLPEEGLKFMVYLQKENIIDESGMPKERFSAEFPKEGPSILRIQQVVRGDSAAYFCASSPGQGANQPQHFGDGTRLSIL.

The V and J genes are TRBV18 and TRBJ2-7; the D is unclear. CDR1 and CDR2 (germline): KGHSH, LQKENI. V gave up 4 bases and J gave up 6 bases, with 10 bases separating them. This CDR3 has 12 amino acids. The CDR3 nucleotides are TGTGCCAGCTCACTCGTGGACGTCGAGCAGTACTTC. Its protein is CASSLVDVEQYF.

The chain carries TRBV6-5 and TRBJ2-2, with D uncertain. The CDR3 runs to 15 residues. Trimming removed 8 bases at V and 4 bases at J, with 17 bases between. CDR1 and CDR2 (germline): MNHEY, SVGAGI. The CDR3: CASLLGSMATGELFF. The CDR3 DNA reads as TGTGCCAGCCTTCTGGGCTCCATGGCCACCGGGGAGCTGTTTTTT.

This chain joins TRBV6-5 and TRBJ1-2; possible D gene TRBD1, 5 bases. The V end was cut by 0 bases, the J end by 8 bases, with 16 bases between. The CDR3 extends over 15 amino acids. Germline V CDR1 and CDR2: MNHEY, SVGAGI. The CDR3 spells CASSYSVTGEGGYTF. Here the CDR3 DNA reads TGTGCCAGCAGTTACTCAGTTACGGGGGAAGGCGGCTACACCTTC.

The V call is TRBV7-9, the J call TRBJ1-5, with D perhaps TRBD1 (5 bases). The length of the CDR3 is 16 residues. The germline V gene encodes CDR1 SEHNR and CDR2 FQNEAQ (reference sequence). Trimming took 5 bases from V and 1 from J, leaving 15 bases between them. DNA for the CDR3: TGTGCCAGCAGCATCTACTCAGGGTCAAGCAATCAGCCCCAGCATTTT. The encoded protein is CASSIYSGSSNQPQHF.

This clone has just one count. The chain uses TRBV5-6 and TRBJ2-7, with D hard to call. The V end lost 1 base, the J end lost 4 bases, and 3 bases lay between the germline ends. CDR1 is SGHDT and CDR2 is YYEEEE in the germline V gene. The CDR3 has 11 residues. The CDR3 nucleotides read TGTGCCAGCAGCTTGAGGTACGAGCAGTACTTC. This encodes CASSLRYEQYF.

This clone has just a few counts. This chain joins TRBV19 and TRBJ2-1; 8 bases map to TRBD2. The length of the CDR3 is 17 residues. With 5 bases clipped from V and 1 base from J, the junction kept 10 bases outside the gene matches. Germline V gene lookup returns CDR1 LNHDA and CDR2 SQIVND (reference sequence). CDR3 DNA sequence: TGTGCCAGTAGTTCCATAGCGGGATCGAGGTCCTACAATGAGCAGTTCTTC. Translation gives CASSSIAGSRSYNEQFF.

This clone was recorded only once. The CDR3: CASSQTGVDYGYTF. As DNA, the CDR3 is TGCGCCAGCAGCCAGACAGGGGTTGATTATGGCTACACCTTC. V is TRBV4-1 and J is TRBJ1-2; 8 nucleotides align to TRBD1. This CDR3 spans 14 amino acids. V gave up 3 bases and J gave up 5 bases; unmatched junction bases: 5. Germline loops: CDR1 MGHRA, CDR2 YSYEKL.

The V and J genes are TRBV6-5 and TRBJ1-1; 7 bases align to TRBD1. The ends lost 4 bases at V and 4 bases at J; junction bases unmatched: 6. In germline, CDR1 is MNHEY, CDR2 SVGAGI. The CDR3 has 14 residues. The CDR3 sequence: CASSSTGLGTEAFF. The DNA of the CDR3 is TGTGCCAGCAGTTCGACAGGGTTGGGCACTGAAGCTTTCTTT.

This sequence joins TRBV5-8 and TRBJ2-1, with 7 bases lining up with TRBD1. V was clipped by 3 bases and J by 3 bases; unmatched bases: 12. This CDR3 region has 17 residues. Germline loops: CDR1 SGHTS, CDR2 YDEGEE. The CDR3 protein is CASSSYTGVGFYNEQFF. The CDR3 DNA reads TGTGCCAGCAGCTCCTATACAGGGGTGGGCTTCTACAATGAGCAGTTCTTC.

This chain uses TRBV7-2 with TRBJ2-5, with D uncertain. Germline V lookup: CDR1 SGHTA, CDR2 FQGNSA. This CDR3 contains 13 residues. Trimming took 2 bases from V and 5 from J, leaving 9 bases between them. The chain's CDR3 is CASSLRQVETQYF. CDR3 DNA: TGTGCCAGCAGCTTAAGGCAGGTTGAGACCCAGTACTTC.